These 11 T cell receptor beta chains share one sample of origin, sequenced in a study of blood T cell repertoires in COVID-19. The protocol was immunoSEQ multiplex PCR, while the TCRdb copy is restricted to in-frame clones and leaves out a portion. The sample holds about 80,000 clones, more than 60% seen once. Sequenced: peripheral blood. The receptors here all came from a human donor in a cohort sampled during active COVID-19.

The CDR3 region is CASSQAYLDGYTF. CDR3 bases: TGTGCCAGCAGCCAGGCCTATCTCGATGGCTACACCTTC. The V and J genes are TRBV6-5 and TRBJ1-2; D is unclear. Trimming stripped 6 bases from V and 6 bases from J, with 14 bases between. CDR1 and CDR2 from the germline V gene are MNHEY and SVGAGI. The CDR3 has 13 residues.

This chain joins TRBV9 and TRBJ1-2, with TRBD1 matching over 8 bases. The V gene's germline CDR1 is SGDLS and CDR2 YYNGEE. V shed 4 bases and J 3 bases; nucleotides not matched to a gene: 14. This CDR3 is 17 amino acids long. The CDR3 spells CASSPVGSQGADYGYTF. The CDR3 region has the DNA TGTGCCAGCAGCCCCGTCGGGAGCCAGGGGGCTGACTATGGCTACACCTTC.

This clone was detected only a few times. J is TRBJ2-5 and V is TRBV2, with 7 bases matching TRBD1. V trimming: 6 bases; J trimming: 4 bases; junction bases outside the gene matches: 2. The CDR3 is made up of 12 amino acids. Germline lookup yields CDR1 SNHLY and CDR2 FYNNEI. The CDR3, as DNA: TGTGCCAGCAGAGGGGGCTTAGAGACCCAGTACTTC. It yields the protein CASRGGLETQYF. Full variable domain (rest looked up from reference TRBV2 and TRBJ2-5): EPEVTQTPSHQVTQMGQEVILRCVPISNHLYFYWYRQILGQKVEFLVSFYNNEISEKSEIFDDQFSVERPDGSNFTLKIRSTKLEDSAMYFCASRGGLETQYFGPGTRLLVL.

The chain has TRBV5-4 and TRBJ2-7, with TRBD2 matching over 8 bases. The germline V gene encodes CDR1 SGHNT and CDR2 YYREEE (reference sequence). The CDR3 runs to 15 residues. J lost 6 bases, V lost 4 bases, and 12 bases had no gene match. For the CDR3, the DNA is TGTGCCAGCAGCGTGGGGCCCCGGGCGGGGGGCGAGCAGTACGTC. Protein product: CASSVGPRAGGEQYV.

This clone was seen repeatedly, ten times or more. This chain joins TRBV7-9 and TRBJ2-1; 14 bases are a match to TRBD2. The CDR3 loop spans 12 amino acids. V was clipped by 8 bases and J by 15 bases; unmatched bases: 6. The V gene's germline CDR1 is SEHNR and CDR2 FQNEAQ (reference sequence). The CDR3 DNA is TGTGCCAGCGGGACTAGCGGGAGACCGGGGTTCTTC. Amino acids: CASGTSGRPGFF.

This clone was observed once. The rearrangement uses TRBV7-2 and TRBJ2-1; 9 bases line up with TRBD2. The CDR3 sequence is 16 residues long. CDR1 and CDR2 from the germline V gene are SGHTA and FQGNSA. The V and J ends lost 1 base and 7 bases, in that order; junction bases with no gene match: 8. CDR3 sequence: CASSLVSLAGFNEQFF. As DNA, the CDR3 is TGTGCCAGCAGCTTAGTATCCCTAGCGGGGTTTAATGAGCAGTTCTTC.

V is TRBV15 and J is TRBJ1-2; D might be TRBD1 (6 bases). Germline-derived CDR1 and CDR2 are LNHNV and YYDKDF (reference sequence). This CDR3 comprises 16 residues. V dropped 1 base and J dropped 7 bases, with 19 bases sitting between them. CDR3 bases: TGTGCCACCAGCAGAGTGTCCTTGGGGGCGGATGGTGGCTACACCTTC. Its translation is CATSRVSLGADGGYTF.

The chain joins TRBV6-5 to TRBJ2-1; 12 nucleotides match TRBD2. The V gene end was trimmed by 6 bases and the J gene end by 7 bases; junction bases not matched to a gene: 7. The CDR3 has 15 amino acids. In germline, CDR1 is MNHEY, CDR2 SVGAGI. The CDR3 sequence is CASSGGLAGTNEQFF. CDR3 sequence (DNA): TGTGCCAGCAGCGGAGGACTAGCGGGGACAAATGAGCAGTTCTTC.

V is TRBV6-1 and J is TRBJ2-1, with D possibly matching TRBD2 (6 bases). There are 15 residues in the CDR3. Germline V gene sequence: CDR1 MNHNS, CDR2 SASEGT. Trimming removed 3 bases from V and 7 bases from J, with 16 bases in between. The CDR3 nucleotides read TGTGCCAGCAGTGAGGGTCACGGGAGTTGGAATGAGCAGTTCTTC. This codes for CASSEGHGSWNEQFF.

J is TRBJ2-7 and V is TRBV11-2, with TRBD1 as a possible D gene (6 bases). The CDR3 is made up of 12 amino acids. The germline V gene encodes CDR1 SGHAT and CDR2 FQNNGV. The V gene lost 7 bases and the J gene lost 2 bases, with 9 bases spanning the gap. CDR3 in amino acids: CASTGDTYEQYF. CDR3 DNA: TGTGCCAGCACAGGGGACACCTACGAGCAGTACTTC.

J is TRBJ1-2 and V is TRBV18; no reliable D call. From germline, CDR1 is KGHSH and CDR2 LQKENI. The germline V and J ends were trimmed by 2 bases and 0 bases, with 19 bases remaining between them. The CDR3 totals 18 residues. The CDR3 region is CASSPWQDLINSNYGYTF. As DNA, the CDR3 is TGTGCCAGCTCACCATGGCAGGATTTAATTAATTCTAACTATGGCTACACCTTC.